This T cell receptor (beta chain) was identified in a study of T cells in Graves' hyperthyroidism and ophthalmopathy (dated by TCRdb to between 2018 and 2021). In the study overall: Peripheral blood samples were taken at the time of initial diagnosis, prior to any treatment. The paper describes TCR Vbeta CDR3 sequencing of fewer than 150 peripheral blood samples, made up of 43 ophthalmopathy patients, approximately 73 hyperthyroidism patients and roughly 17 progressor patients. Thyroid tissue and blood T-cell repertoires from roughly 6 Graves' hyperthyroidism patients were also compared in the study. Whether ophthalmopathy could be predicted prospectively was tested in an independent validation cohort made up of roughly 19 hyperthyroidism patients plus 17 patients who later progressed to ophthalmopathy. After sampling, hyperthyroidism patients received methimazole starting at 30 mg daily, and ophthalmopathy patients received high-dose intravenous methylprednisolone. The approximately 100 discovery patients were randomly split 7:3 into training and test sets. To identify TCR V-J signatures that set the groups apart, the researchers used a discovery cohort of about a hundred patients, made up of roughly 45 with Graves' ophthalmopathy and about 60 with stable Graves' hyperthyroidism. The investigation overall reported the following: Ophthalmopathy was separated from stable hyperthyroidism by a 13 V-J signature model, with around 88% sensitivity and 81% to 82% specificity obtained in cross-validation and 80%/75% obtained in testing. Blood samples also contained most of the expanded thyroid clonotypes (frequency above 0.001), which suggests that blood repertoires may reflect thyroid immune responses. In validation, progression to ophthalmopathy was predicted by the model with 70.59% sensitivity and 72% to 85% specificity, a median of about 6.8 months before onset. No statistical method was used to set the sample size in advance, and investigators knew the group allocation.

The TCR beta CDR3 regions were amplified from the RNA transcripts. The TCR CDR3 was subjected to a first round of RT-PCR using the HTBI primer set and the Qiagen OneStep RT-PCR kit. A second multiplex PCR round built the libraries, followed by size selection and purification. The libraries were sequenced on an Illumina HiSeq2000 using paired-end 100 bp reads. As for the original processing: Raw data were processed with SOAPnuke, discarding reads with adapters, uncalled bases, mean Phred below 15, or no exact constant-primer or identifier match. High-quality paired reads were merged using COPE v1.2.5, and each unique nucleotide sequence was defined as a clonotype. Clonotypes were aligned to IMGT TRBV, TRBD and TRBJ reference segments using MiTCR v1.1. Only V-J combinations with frequency above 0.0001, covering about 99% of repertoires, were analysed. A TCS score was defined as the ratio between F50 (clonal expansion) and ExV (chaos), using BLOSUM62-based TCRdist between CDR3 peptides within each V-J. Welch's t-statistics and random forest reduced around 510 V-J features to 13, which were used in a naive Bayes classifier (R e1071). TCRdb reran the public reads through fastp at Q25 and MiXCR, keeping productive beta chains. Under each unique CDR3 protein, matching rows form one entry showing the most common genes and DNA. The V and J calls reflect TCRdb's pipeline rather than the authors' work. The sample table records under 650,000 distinct CDR3 sequences; around 15% of these occur just once. Around 3.9% of the sample belongs to the ten largest clones.

Stable Graves' hyperthyroidism was defined as no progression to ophthalmopathy during 18 months of follow-up. Hyperthyroidism patients were newly diagnosed, had a disease duration of under 2 months, and were aged 18 to 65 years. The study excluded patients with uncontrolled infections, other autoimmune diseases, pregnancy or lactation. Diagnoses relied on clinical symptoms, serum thyroxine and TRAb, thyroid ultrasound and orbital computed tomography. Ficoll-Paque density gradient centrifugation was used to isolate PBMCs from approximately 10 ml of fresh peripheral blood. Trizol reagent was used to extract total RNA, and RNA quality was then checked on an Agilent 2100 Bioanalyzer. V sheds 7 bases and J sheds 0 bases, leaving 15 bases between their ends. The germline V gene yields KGHSH for CDR1 and LQKENI for CDR2. The CDR3 goes from the cysteine to the phenylalanine over 15 residues. Of all the DNA, just the CDR3 is kept, 45 bases in frame from base 1.

This clonotype was detected many times. Its binding antigen is unknown. Nothing much larger sits one base from this clone, and base qualities are not available. The V and J segments used are TRBV18 and TRBJ1-1, and perhaps TRBD1 as D gene, on 6 matching bases. The sequenced material came from blood. The receptor's source is a woman aged 30 to 39 with Graves' hyperthyroidism. CDR3 sequence: CASFPTGKMNTEAFF. The bases read TGTGCCAGCTTTCCCACAGGGAAAATGAACACTGAAGCTTTCTTT.